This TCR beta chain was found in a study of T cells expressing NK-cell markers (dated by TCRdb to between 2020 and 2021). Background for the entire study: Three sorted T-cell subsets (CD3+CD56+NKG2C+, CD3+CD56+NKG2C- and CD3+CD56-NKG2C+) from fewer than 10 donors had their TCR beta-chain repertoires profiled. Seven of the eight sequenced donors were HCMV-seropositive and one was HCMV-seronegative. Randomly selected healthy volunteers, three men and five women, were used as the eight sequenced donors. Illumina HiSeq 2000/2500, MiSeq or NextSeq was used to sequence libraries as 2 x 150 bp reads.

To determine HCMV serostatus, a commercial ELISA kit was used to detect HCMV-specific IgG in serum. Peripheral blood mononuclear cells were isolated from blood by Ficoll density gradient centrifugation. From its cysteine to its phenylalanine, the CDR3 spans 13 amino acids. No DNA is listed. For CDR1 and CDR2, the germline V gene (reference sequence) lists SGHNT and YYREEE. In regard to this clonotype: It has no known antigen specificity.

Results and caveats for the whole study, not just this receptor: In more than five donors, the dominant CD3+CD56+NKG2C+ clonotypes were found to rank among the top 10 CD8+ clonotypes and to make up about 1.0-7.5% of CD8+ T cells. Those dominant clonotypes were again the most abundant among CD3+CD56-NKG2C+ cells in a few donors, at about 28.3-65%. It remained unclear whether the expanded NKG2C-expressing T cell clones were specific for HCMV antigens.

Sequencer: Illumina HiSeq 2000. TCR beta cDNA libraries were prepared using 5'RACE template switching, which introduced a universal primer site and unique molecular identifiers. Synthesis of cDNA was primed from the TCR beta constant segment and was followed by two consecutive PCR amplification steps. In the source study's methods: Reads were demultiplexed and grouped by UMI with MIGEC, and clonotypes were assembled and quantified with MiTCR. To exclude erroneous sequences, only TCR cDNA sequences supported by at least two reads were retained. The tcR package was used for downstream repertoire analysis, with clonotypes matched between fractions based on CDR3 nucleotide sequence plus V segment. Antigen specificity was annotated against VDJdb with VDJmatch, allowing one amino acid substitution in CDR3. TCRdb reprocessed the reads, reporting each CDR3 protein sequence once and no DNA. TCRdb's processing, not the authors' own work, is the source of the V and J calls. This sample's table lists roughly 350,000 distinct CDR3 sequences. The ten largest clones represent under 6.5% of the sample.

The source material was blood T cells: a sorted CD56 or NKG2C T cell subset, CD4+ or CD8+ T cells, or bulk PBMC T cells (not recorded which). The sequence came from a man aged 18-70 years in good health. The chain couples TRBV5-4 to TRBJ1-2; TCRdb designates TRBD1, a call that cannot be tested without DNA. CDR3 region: CASSLGWFSGATF.